This passage covers 13 T cell receptor beta chains from one sample sequenced in a study of sequential checkpoint blockade in melanoma. The table came from immunoSEQ multiplex PCR; TCRdb's copy has only in-frame clones and leaves some out. The sample holds 2,500 or so clones, less than 30% seen once. The treatment: randomized to nivolumab then ipilimumab (arm A) or the reverse (arm B). The material sequenced was tumor tissue (inferred from file names), taken from a patient given nivolumab and ipilimumab in sequence. All receptors come from a human donor with melanoma.

The chain is built from TRBV19 and TRBJ2-7; no clear D. This CDR3 spans 15 amino acids. Germline CDR1 LNHDA, CDR2 SQIVND (reference sequence). Trimming removed 0 bases at V and 2 bases at J, with 11 bases between. The CDR3 sequence: CASSIEPGVAYEQYF. The CDR3 region has the DNA TGTGCCAGTAGTATAGAACCAGGAGTAGCCTACGAGCAGTACTTC.

The rearrangement joins TRBV19 to TRBJ2-7; 11 positions agree with TRBD1. Germline loops: CDR1 LNHDA, CDR2 SQIVND (reference sequence). The CDR3 length is 13 residues. Trimming took 8 bases from V and 2 from J; bases not matched to a gene: 2. CDR3 sequence: CASGQGAAYEQYF. For the CDR3, the DNA is TGTGCCAGTGGACAGGGGGCGGCCTACGAGCAGTACTTC.

The chain joins TRBV29-1 to TRBJ2-7; 7 bases agree with TRBD1. The CDR3 length is 12 residues. Germline lookup yields CDR1 SQVTM and CDR2 ANQGSEA. Losses at the gene ends were 2 bases for V and 5 bases for J; bases not matched to a gene: 3. The CDR3 spells CSVETGAHEQYF. CDR3 nucleotide sequence: TGCAGCGTTGAAACAGGGGCCCACGAGCAGTACTTC.

The rearrangement joins TRBV6-8 to TRBJ1-5, with D perhaps matching TRBD1 (5 bases). The CDR3 loop spans 14 amino acids. Germline CDR1 and CDR2: MNHGY and SAAAGT. The V gene lost 6 bases and the J gene lost 4 bases, with 13 bases spanning the gap. In nucleotides, the CDR3 is TGTGCCAGCAGCTCCGGGACGGAAAATCAGCCCCAGCATTTT. As protein: CASSSGTENQPQHF.

This clone rates as medium-sized. The chain is built from TRBV9 and TRBJ1-5; TRBD1 is a possible D gene (5 bases). CDR1 is SGDLS, CDR2 YYNGEE, per germline. This CDR3 has 13 residues. V was shortened by 6 bases and J by 0 bases, with 7 bases between the two germline ends. Written as DNA, the CDR3 is TGTGCCAGCATGGGGGATAGCAATCAGCCCCAGCATTTT. Its translation is CASMGDSNQPQHF.

A few counts support this clone. The chain couples TRBV6-8 to TRBJ2-5; D possibly corresponds to TRBD2 (7 bases). Germline V lookup: CDR1 MNHGY, CDR2 SAAAGT. Trimming took off 2 bases at V and 6 bases at J, with 28 bases between the two ends. The CDR3 is 19 residues long. The CDR3, as DNA: TGTGCCAGCAGTTACCCCATCCCCCTGGGGGGGCCGTTGGACAAGACCCAGTACTTC. Its protein is CASSYPIPLGGPLDKTQYF.

This chain uses TRBV5-1 with TRBJ2-3, with D unclear. V lost 0 bases and J 8 bases, leaving 16 bases between the germline ends. This CDR3 has 15 amino acids. Germline loops: CDR1 SGHRS, CDR2 YFSETQ. The chain's CDR3 is CASSLDGSQTFTQYF. CDR3 nucleotides: TGCGCCAGCAGCTTGGACGGGTCCCAAACTTTTACGCAGTATTTT.

This clone has a handful of counts. This CDR3 reads CASKEDHDSYNEQFF. The DNA for the CDR3 is TGTGCCAGCAAGGAGGACCATGACTCCTACAATGAGCAGTTCTTC. The genes are TRBV6-8 and TRBJ2-1; perhaps TRBD2 as D (5 bases). CDR3 length: 15 residues. Germline CDR1 reads MNHGY; CDR2 reads SAAAGT. V dropped 7 bases and J dropped 0 bases, with 13 bases sitting between them.

The rearrangement uses TRBV6-8 and TRBJ1-2, with 8 bases matching TRBD1. Germline CDR1 is MNHGY and CDR2 is SAAAGT. There are 15 residues in the CDR3. Trimming cost V 10 bases and J 4 bases; bases outside gene matches: 14. In nucleotides, the CDR3 is TGTGCCATCAATCCCGGGACAGGCCTCCGCTATGGCTACACCTTC. This gives the protein CAINPGTGLRYGYTF.

By share of the sample, this clone is large (0.1 to 1%). This chain joins TRBV6-8 and TRBJ1-5; D is perhaps TRBD1 (5 bases). The CDR3 covers 14 residues. The V and J ends lost 4 bases and 6 bases respectively, with 13 bases between them. The germline V gene has CDR1 MNHGY and CDR2 SAAAGT. In nucleotides, the CDR3 is TGTGCCAGCAGTTGGGGGGGGAGAGGTCAGCCCCAGCATTTT. Translation: CASSWGGRGQPQHF.

By sample fraction, this clone is large (0.1 to 1%). This chain uses TRBV29-1 with TRBJ1-2; 8 nucleotides line up with TRBD1. The CDR3 sequence is 13 residues long. Germline CDR1 reads SQVTM; CDR2 reads ANQGSEA. After removal of 4 bases from V and 6 bases from J, the junction contained 7 bases not matched to a gene. The CDR3 loop is CSVVATGVDGYTF. CDR3 nucleotides: TGCAGCGTTGTCGCGACAGGGGTTGATGGCTACACCTTC. Supplemented by reference TRBV29-1 and TRBJ1-2, the full variable domain reads SAVISQKPSRDICQRGTSLTIQCQVDSQVTMMFWYRQQPGQSLTLIATANQGSEATYESGFVIDKFPISRPNLTFSTLTVSNMSPEDSSIYLCSVVATGVDGYTFGSGTRLTVV.

By sample fraction, this clone is medium-sized. This chain joins TRBV11-3 and TRBJ2-1, with D perhaps TRBD1 (5 bases). Trimming stripped 2 bases from V and 4 bases from J, with 9 bases between. The CDR3 has 14 amino acids. CDR1 and CDR2 from the germline V gene are SGHNT and YENEEA. This CDR3 is CASSLRGLYNEQFF. CDR3 DNA sequence: TGTGCCAGCAGCTTAAGGGGCCTGTACAATGAGCAGTTCTTC.

This clone was seen more than once but under ten times. V is TRBV7-5 and J is TRBJ2-5; the table's D call, TRBD2, has no DNA check behind it. TRBV7-5 is marked as a pseudogene. The CDR3 consists of 15 residues. In nucleotides, the CDR3 is TGTGCCAGCAGCTTATCCAGCGGGGGCCAAGAGACCCAGTACTTC. It yields the protein CASSLSSGGQETQYF.